This T cell receptor beta chain was sequenced in a study of a mutant IDH1 vaccine in newly diagnosed glioma. Documented time point: week 5, during vaccination. Topical imiquimod was applied with each vaccine dose, which held 300 ug of mutant IDH1 20-mer peptide. With 0 bases removed from V and 4 bases from J, the gap between germline ends came to 9 bases. Germline V gene data show CDR1 as SGHVS and CDR2 as FQNEAQ. The CDR3 consists of 14 residues. On this clone itself: Its target is not known.

TCRdb's copy holds only in-frame clones and misses some; the assay was immunoSEQ multiplex PCR. This table has more than 40,000 clones, around four fifths appearing once. V usage is TRBV7-8 and J usage is TRBJ1-2; no definite D call. The specimen comprised PBMCs, sampled from a glioma patient whose treatment included an IDH1 peptide vaccine. The sequence was collected from a woman aged 40 to 55 with glioma. The CDR3 coding sequence is TGTGCCAGCAGCTTAGCGCGGAGTTTCTATGGCTACACCTTC. Residues: CASSLARSFYGYTF.